This T cell receptor beta chain was retrieved from a study of cytomegalovirus exposure and HLA in healthy donors. Study context: Findings of an earlier analysis included some 110 million unique TCR beta sequences from 190 million or so T cells.

Use of 60 Vbeta and 13 Jbeta primers characterized the PCR. Per the original methods: About 10 million shared chains were among the 65 million to 85 million unique TCR beta chains that a later analysis counted. The method was immunoSEQ multiplex PCR; TCRdb's version includes in-frame clones alone and lacks a portion of them. V and J calls and clone size are given by that table; D and trimming were obtained from the DNA. The table for this sample gives around 210,000 clones. J was trimmed by 8 bases and V by 3 bases; bases with no gene match: 10. Looked up from germline, CDR1 is SGHDT and CDR2 is YYEEEE. The CDR3 consists of 15 residues.

Specimen: PBMCs. The rearrangement links TRBV5-6 to TRBJ2-1; 8 bases fit TRBD2. The receptor was isolated from a girl under 10 years old in good health and CMV-seropositive. The CDR3 reads CASSSPGLGRHEQFF. The CDR3 DNA follows: TGTGCCAGCAGCTCTCCGGGACTAGGAAGGCATGAGCAGTTCTTC.